The 25 T cell receptor beta chains below come from one sample, sequenced in a study of post-analysis software for immune sequencing data. Study findings and constraints: Controls showed lower frequencies than patients for roughly 5 TRBV segments, and TRBV5-6, TRBV5-1 and TRBV20-1 were among these.

No antigen has been assigned to these receptors. Unique-molecular-identifier-tagged TCR beta cDNA libraries were used. TCRdb independently ran MiXCR on the PCR reads; one entry per CDR3 protein. This sample carries about 210,000 distinct CDR3 sequences, over 25% of them seen once, and the ten largest clones take nearly 3.5%. Material: blood. These receptors all stem from a girl aged 2-17 years with multiple sclerosis.

This clonotype was found a few times. The chain is built from TRBV3-1 and TRBJ1-5; D not certain. The CDR3 is 14 amino acids. V shed 1 base and J shed 7 bases, with 11 bases lying between them. CDR1 is LGHDT and CDR2 is YNNKEL in the germline V gene (reference sequence). CDR3 sequence reads: CASSQVVSGQPQHF. In DNA form, the CDR3 reads TGTGCCAGCAGCCAAGTTGTCAGCGGGCAGCCCCAGCATTTT.

The chain uses TRBV3-1 and TRBJ2-5; a weak D match, TRBD2 (5 bases). V lost 4 bases and J lost 11, with 23 bases in between. Per germline, CDR1 LGHDT and CDR2 YNNKEL (reference sequence). The CDR3 is 15 residues long. CDR3 amino acids: CASSRRTGNQDEQYF. The DNA of the CDR3 is TGTGCCAGCAGCCGGAGGACGGGAAATCAGGATGAGCAGTACTTC.

This clonotype was recorded at least ten times. This chain connects TRBV5-1 to TRBJ2-1; no definite D call. Trimming cost V 1 base and J 5 bases, with 22 bases left between them. Germline V lookup: CDR1 SGHRS, CDR2 YFSETQ. This CDR3 is built from 18 residues. The CDR3 reads CASSLPPVIRHRNNEQFF. The CDR3 region has the DNA TGCGCCAGCAGCTTGCCTCCCGTTATAAGGCACAGAAACAATGAGCAGTTCTTC.

This clonotype was seen repeatedly, ten times or more. This chain links TRBV5-6 with TRBJ2-1; no reliable D call. Germline lookup yields CDR1 SGHDT and CDR2 YYEEEE. Between the trimmed V and J ends, which lost 4 bases and 9 bases, there was a span of 14 bases. This CDR3 comprises 13 residues. The CDR3 protein is CASSPPIVGEQFF. The CDR3 DNA reads TGTGCCAGCAGCCCCCCCATAGTAGGTGAGCAGTTCTTC.

This clonotype was found a few times. J is TRBJ1-1 and V is TRBV2, with D perhaps matching TRBD1 (5 bases). V lost 8 bases and J lost 1, with 11 bases in between. Germline V gene data show CDR1 as SNHLY and CDR2 as FYNNEI. The CDR3 totals 13 residues. Here the CDR3 DNA reads TGTGCCAGCGCCTTGAGGGGGAACACTGAAGCTTTCTTT. This encodes CASALRGNTEAFF. Filled out from reference TRBV2 and TRBJ1-1, the complete variable domain reads EPEVTQTPSHQVTQMGQEVILRCVPISNHLYFYWYRQILGQKVEFLVSFYNNEISEKSEIFDDQFSVERPDGSNFTLKIRSTKLEDSAMYFCASALRGNTEAFFGQGTRLTVV.

This clonotype occurred a few times. The V and J genes are TRBV6-5 and TRBJ2-7, with 9 bases matching TRBD2. The CDR3 has 18 residues. Germline values: CDR1 MNHEY, CDR2 SVGAGI. J was trimmed by 3 bases and V by 0 bases; bases with no gene match: 12. The CDR3 loop reads CASSYSTPGGSGSYEQYF. Here the CDR3 DNA reads TGTGCCAGCAGTTACTCGACCCCGGGAGGTAGCGGGAGCTACGAGCAGTACTTC.

This clonotype was seen many times. The chain recombines TRBV5-1 with TRBJ2-2; D uncertain. CDR3 length: 16 amino acids. Germline V lookup: CDR1 SGHRS, CDR2 YFSETQ. The ends were cut back, 0 bases at V and 1 base at J, with 10 bases in the middle. The CDR3 DNA follows: TGCGCCAGCAGCTTGGGGGGATTCTTGAACACCGGGGAGCTGTTTTTT. Its translation is CASSLGGFLNTGELFF.

This clonotype was detected many times. The chain employs TRBV6-6 and TRBJ2-7; 11 nucleotides line up with TRBD1. Unmatched junction bases numbered 10, after V lost 5 bases and J lost 4 bases. The length of the CDR3 is 16 residues. Per the germline V gene, CDR1 is MNHNY and CDR2 is SVGAGI (reference sequence). CDR3 sequence (DNA): TGTGCCAGCAGTCCCAGGCGGACAGGGGGCGTTTACGAGCAGTACTTC. It yields the protein CASSPRRTGGVYEQYF.

This clonotype has at least ten counts. The rearrangement links TRBV29-1 to TRBJ2-7; D ambiguous. V lost 4 bases to trimming and J lost 2 bases, with 12 bases between them. This CDR3 has 13 amino acids. Germline-derived CDR1 and CDR2 are SQVTM and ANQGSEA. CDR3 coding DNA: TGCAGCGTTGGAGACAAGGTGGCCTACGAGCAGTACTTC. Protein product: CSVGDKVAYEQYF.

The sample holds many counts of this clonotype. DNA of the CDR3: TGTGCCATTAGCGGGAGATTAAACGAGCAGTACTTC. It yields the protein CAISGRLNEQYF. The chain couples TRBV6-2 or TRBV6-3 to TRBJ2-7, with 9 bases that match TRBD2. V was pared by 10 bases and J by 5 bases, with 6 bases of the junction left unmatched. The CDR3 has 12 amino acids. CDR1 and CDR2 from the germline V gene are MNHEY and SVGEGT.

The rearrangement joins TRBV6-1 to TRBJ2-1; 10 bases match TRBD1. V trimming: 6 bases; J trimming: 7 bases; junction bases outside the gene matches: 6. The CDR3 totals 14 residues. Germline assignment: CDR1 MNHNS and CDR2 SASEGT. The CDR3 coding sequence is TGTGCCAGCAGAGGGACAGGGGAGGGAAATGAGCAGTTCTTC. It yields the protein CASRGTGEGNEQFF.

This clonotype has only a few counts. This chain connects TRBV10-3 to TRBJ2-5; D may be TRBD1 (6 bases). Germline values: CDR1 ENHRY, CDR2 SYGVKD. V was cut by 4 bases and J by 3 bases, with 18 bases left in between. This CDR3 has 16 amino acids. The CDR3 nucleotides are TGTGCCATCAGTGGGGGCCTCGGGACAAGCAAAGAGACCCAGTACTTC. Its translation is CAISGGLGTSKETQYF.

V is TRBV5-6 and J is TRBJ2-3; D is undetermined. V dropped 0 bases and J dropped 0 bases, with 11 bases sitting between them. The length of the CDR3 is 16 residues. Germline loops: CDR1 SGHDT, CDR2 YYEEEE. This chain's CDR3 is CASSLAARLSTDTQYF. CDR3 in DNA: TGTGCCAGCAGCTTGGCCGCGCGGCTTAGCACAGATACGCAGTATTTT.

The rearrangement joins TRBV6-4 to TRBJ2-4, with 11 bases aligning to TRBD2. The J segment lost 6 bases and the V segment lost 3 bases, leaving 1 base of the junction unmatched. This CDR3 has 14 residues. Germline CDR1 is MRHNA and CDR2 is SNTAGT. In DNA, the CDR3 is TGTGCCAGCAGTGAAGGGACTAGCGGAAACATTCAGTACTTC. It translates to CASSEGTSGNIQYF.

This clonotype was seen at least ten times. This sequence joins TRBV5-1 and TRBJ2-1; D is undetermined. Germline CDR1 reads SGHRS; CDR2 reads YFSETQ. V was pared by 0 bases and J by 10 bases, with 11 bases between. The CDR3 is 13 residues long. CDR3 residues: CASSLVGPKEQFF. CDR3 bases: TGCGCCAGCAGCTTGGTAGGACCCAAAGAGCAGTTCTTC.

This clonotype was counted only a few times. Mismatch with germline at one junction end may stem from a read error. The DNA of the CDR3 is TGCACCAGCAGCCGGGCCGGGACACCTTACAATGAGCAGTTCTTC. It is translated as CTSSRAGTPYNEQFF. The V call is TRBV4-1, the J call TRBJ2-1; maybe TRBD1 (6 bases). This CDR3 has 15 amino acids. CDR1 and CDR2 (germline): MGHRA, YSYEKL.

This clonotype was recorded many times. This chain joins TRBV27 and TRBJ2-1; 10 bases agree with TRBD2. After removal of 7 bases from V and 5 bases from J, the junction contained 5 bases not matched to a gene. Germline V CDR1 and CDR2: MNHEY, SMNVEV (reference sequence). The CDR3 contains 14 residues. The CDR3 spells CASTRAGGNNEQFF. CDR3 sequence (DNA): TGTGCCAGCACCCGAGCGGGAGGGAACAATGAGCAGTTCTTC.

This clonotype was seen a few times. The J gene is TRBJ1-1, the V gene TRBV7-6; 7 bases match TRBD1. This CDR3 is built from 16 residues. The V and J ends lost 0 bases and 3 bases, in that order; junction bases with no gene match: 7. The germline V gene has CDR1 SGHVS and CDR2 FNYEAQ. Written as DNA, the CDR3 is TGTGCCAGCAGCTTAGCCGGCGGGACAGCACACACTGAAGCTTTCTTT. This encodes CASSLAGGTAHTEAFF.

The V call is TRBV28, the J call TRBJ2-5; no reliable D call. Germline V lookup: CDR1 MDHEN, CDR2 SYDVKM. V was trimmed by 1 base and J by 13 bases, leaving 16 bases between them. The CDR3 has 13 amino acids. In DNA form, the CDR3 reads TGTGCCAGCAGTTTATCGGGCGGCCGCCGGCGGTACTTC. Translation gives CASSLSGGRRRYF.

The V and J genes are TRBV7-2 and TRBJ2-4, with D possibly being TRBD2 (6 bases). Germline assignment: CDR1 SGHTA and CDR2 FQGNSA. Trimming left V 8 bases short and J 0 bases short, with 11 bases between. The CDR3 runs to 14 residues. CDR3 coding DNA: TGTGCCAGCTCACGGCGGGGAGCCAAAAACATTCAGTACTTC. Amino acid sequence: CASSRRGAKNIQYF.

This clonotype appeared a few times. This chain links TRBV6-6 with TRBJ1-5; no definite D call. In germline, CDR1 is MNHNY, CDR2 SVGAGI (reference sequence). The CDR3 sequence is 17 residues long. V was trimmed by 0 bases and J by 3 bases, leaving 15 bases between them. This chain's CDR3 is CASSYSKFGQFNQPQHF. In DNA, the CDR3 is TGTGCCAGCAGTTACTCGAAATTCGGCCAGTTCAATCAGCCCCAGCATTTT.

The table lists this clonotype with a few counts. This chain joins TRBV29-1 and TRBJ2-7, with D tentatively TRBD1 (6 bases). V was pared by 6 bases and J by 0 bases, with 12 bases between. This CDR3 has 13 residues. CDR1 is SQVTM and CDR2 is ANQGSEA in the germline V gene. The CDR3 loop is CSVTGIYSYEQYF. As DNA, the CDR3 is TGCAGCGTAACAGGGATATACTCCTACGAGCAGTACTTC.

The chain joins TRBV25-1 to TRBJ2-7; D is possibly TRBD1 or TRBD2 (5 bases each). This CDR3 is built from 15 residues. The germline V and J ends were trimmed by 2 bases and 1 base, with 12 bases remaining between them. Germline values: CDR1 MGHDK, CDR2 SYGVNS. The DNA of the CDR3 is TGTGCCAGCAGTGAAAGGGACCTCGCTTCCTACGAGCAGTACTTC. Residues: CASSERDLASYEQYF.

Points on this clonotype: A much larger clone lies a single base off, so this may be a read error. This chain links TRBV10-2 with TRBJ2-3; possibly TRBD2 for D (6 bases). The CDR3 runs to 16 residues. Trimming took 3 bases from V and 2 from J, leaving 15 bases between them. Germline CDR1 and CDR2: WSHSY and SAAADI. CDR3 loop: CASSDWAGKVTDTQYF. CDR3 bases: TGCGCCAGCAGTGATTGGGCGGGGAAAGTCACAGATACGCAGTATTTT.

The chain couples TRBV6-1 to TRBJ1-6, with D possibly matching TRBD1 (6 bases). The V end lost 4 bases, the J end lost 14 bases, and 9 bases lay between the germline ends. The germline gives CDR1 MNHNS, CDR2 SASEGT. This CDR3 is 11 amino acids long. The chain's CDR3 is CASSVYRALHF. The CDR3 DNA follows: TGTGCCAGCAGTGTTTACAGGGCCCTCCACTTT.